The clone carrying this T cell receptor beta chain has only a few counts. Its antigen is unknown. Each of the donors had roughly 10 milliliters of peripheral blood drawn into EDTA-treated Vacutainer tubes. At least 6 micrograms of total RNA were extracted per sample. This entry belongs to a study of blood T cells in healthy people across ages. Broader study findings: Unsorted PBMCs blocked a conclusive comparison of naive and antigen-experienced cells.

J gave up 4 bases and V 8 bases, and 15 bases lay outside the gene matches. The CDR3 runs to 18 residues. Germline V gives CDR1 WNHNN, CDR2 SYGVQD (reference sequence). Using a J-beta primer mix together with a sample-barcoded 5' primer, a second PCR was run for about 6 to 11 cycles. Using its own MiXCR run on the 5' RACE reads, TCRdb lists one record per CDR3 protein. The sample records over 1,200,000 distinct CDR3 sequences, 45% to 70% being singletons. This rearrangement joins TRBV10-1 to TRBJ2-1; 12 nucleotides align to TRBD2. The sequence was collected from a man between 18 and 35 years old in good health. The source material was blood. The CDR3 sequence: CASGQGLAGLFEYNEQFF. The CDR3 DNA reads as TGCGCCAGCGGTCAAGGACTAGCGGGACTTTTCGAGTACAATGAGCAGTTCTTC.